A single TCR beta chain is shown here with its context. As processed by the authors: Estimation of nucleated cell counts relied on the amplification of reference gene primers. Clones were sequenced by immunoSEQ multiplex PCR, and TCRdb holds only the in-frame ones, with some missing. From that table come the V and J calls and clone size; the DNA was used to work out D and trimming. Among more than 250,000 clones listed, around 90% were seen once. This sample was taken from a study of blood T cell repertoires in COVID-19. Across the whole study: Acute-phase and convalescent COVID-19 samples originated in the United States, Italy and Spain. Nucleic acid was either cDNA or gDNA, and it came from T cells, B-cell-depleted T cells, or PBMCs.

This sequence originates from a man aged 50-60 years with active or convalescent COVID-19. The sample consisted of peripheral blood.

The CDR3 bases are TGCGCCAGCAGCTCTACTAAGGCCCGGGGATCCTACGAGCAGTACTTC. This translates into CASSSTKARGSYEQYF. The V and J genes are TRBV5-1 and TRBJ2-7, with D possibly matching TRBD2 (5 bases). The CDR3 extends over 16 amino acids. CDR1 SGHRS and CDR2 YFSETQ come from the germline V gene. Trimming left V 3 bases short and J 1 base short, with 17 bases between.